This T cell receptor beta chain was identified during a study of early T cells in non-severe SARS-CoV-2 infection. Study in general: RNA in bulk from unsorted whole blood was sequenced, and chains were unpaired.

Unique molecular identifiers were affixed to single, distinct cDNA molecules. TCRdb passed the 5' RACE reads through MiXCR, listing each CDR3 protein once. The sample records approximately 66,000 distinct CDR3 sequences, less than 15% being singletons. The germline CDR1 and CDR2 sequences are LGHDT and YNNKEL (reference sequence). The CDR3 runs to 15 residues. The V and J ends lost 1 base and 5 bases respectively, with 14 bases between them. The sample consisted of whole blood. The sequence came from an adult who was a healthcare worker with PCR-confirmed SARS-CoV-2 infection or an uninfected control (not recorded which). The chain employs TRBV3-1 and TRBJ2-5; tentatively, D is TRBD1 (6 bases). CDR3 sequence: CASSQAGANVETQYF. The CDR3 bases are TGTGCCAGCAGCCAAGCAGGGGCGAATGTGGAGACCCAGTACTTC.